The clone carrying this T cell receptor (beta chain) was counted between two and nine times. The V gene lost 4 bases and the J gene lost 4 bases, with 12 bases spanning the gap. Germline CDR1 KGHDR, CDR2 SFDVKD. This CDR3 region has 14 residues. This record comes from a study of patients and donors after allogeneic stem cell transplantation. Using its own MiXCR run on the RT-PCR reads, TCRdb lists one record per CDR3 protein. The sample yields about a million distinct CDR3 sequences, 18% seen once. The gene calls are TRBV24-1 and TRBJ1-2; D remains ambiguous. This TCR was sampled from a human donor who was either an allogeneic HSCT recipient or a stem cell or donor lymphocyte infusion donor (not recorded which). It is not recorded whose cells these are; they may come from a transplant donor. Sequenced material: blood, either unsorted or a sorted T cell fraction (not recorded which). CDR3 in DNA: TGTGCCACCAGTGACCGCTCGACGAGCTATGGCTACACCTTC. Protein product: CATSDRSTSYGYTF.